The text below deals with one T cell receptor (beta chain). Per-patient samples, pretreatment and on-treatment, numbered 1 to 8. The data belong to a study of PD-L1 blockade in urothelial cancer. Study-wide context: Investigators checked blood 3 weeks (second dose) and 6 weeks after treatment start.

The V end was cut by 2 bases, the J end by 8 bases, with 9 bases between. CDR3 length: 12 amino acids. CDR1 and CDR2 (germline): SEHNR, FQNEAQ (reference sequence). Some clones are missing from TCRdb's copy, which holds only in-frame ones; the method was immunoSEQ multiplex PCR. The sample includes fewer than 75,000 clones, approximately 80% of them seen just once. This chain uses TRBV7-9 with TRBJ1-1; D is possibly TRBD1 (5 bases). The sample in question was PBMCs, obtained around atezolizumab (anti-PD-L1) treatment. The sequence came from a man between 70 and 80 years old with urothelial cancer. CDR3 amino acids: CASSLLTVEAFF. CDR3 nucleotides: TGTGCCAGCAGCTTATTGACAGTAGAAGCTTTCTTT.